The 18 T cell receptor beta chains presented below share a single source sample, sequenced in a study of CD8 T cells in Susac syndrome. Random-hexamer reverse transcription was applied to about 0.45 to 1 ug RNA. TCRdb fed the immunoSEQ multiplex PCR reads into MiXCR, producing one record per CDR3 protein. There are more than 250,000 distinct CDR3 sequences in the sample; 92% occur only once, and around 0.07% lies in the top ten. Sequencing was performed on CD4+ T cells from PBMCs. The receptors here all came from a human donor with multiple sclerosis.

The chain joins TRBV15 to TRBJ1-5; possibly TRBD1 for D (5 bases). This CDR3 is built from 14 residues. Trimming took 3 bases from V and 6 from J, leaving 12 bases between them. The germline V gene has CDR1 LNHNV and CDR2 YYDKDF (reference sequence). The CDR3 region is CATSRGGYPQPQHF. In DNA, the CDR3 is TGTGCCACCAGCAGGGGGGGGTATCCTCAGCCCCAGCATTTT.

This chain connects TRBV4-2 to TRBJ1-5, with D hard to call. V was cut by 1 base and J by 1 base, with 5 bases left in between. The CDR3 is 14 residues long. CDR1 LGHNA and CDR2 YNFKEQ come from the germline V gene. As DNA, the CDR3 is TGTGCCAGCAGCCAAGTCACCAGCAATCAGCCCCAGCATTTT. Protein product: CASSQVTSNQPQHF.

CDR3 sequence reads: CSVMDGRRDGYTF. CDR3 bases: TGCAGCGTGATGGACGGAAGGAGGGATGGCTACACCTTC. The chain links TRBV29-1 to TRBJ1-2; D uncertain. The CDR3 sequence is 13 residues long. The germline CDR1 and CDR2 sequences are SQVTM and ANQGSEA. Trimming left V 6 bases short and J 6 bases short, with 17 bases between.

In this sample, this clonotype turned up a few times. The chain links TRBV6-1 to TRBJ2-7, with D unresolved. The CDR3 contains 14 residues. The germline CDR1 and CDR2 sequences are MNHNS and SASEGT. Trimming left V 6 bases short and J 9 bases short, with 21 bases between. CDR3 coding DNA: TGTGCCAGCAGCCCCGATCAGTCCATTAACGGGCAGTACTTC. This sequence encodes CASSPDQSINGQYF.

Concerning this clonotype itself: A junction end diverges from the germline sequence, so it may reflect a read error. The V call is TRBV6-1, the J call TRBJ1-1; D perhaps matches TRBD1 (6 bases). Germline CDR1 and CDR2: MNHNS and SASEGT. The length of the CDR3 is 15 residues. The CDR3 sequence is CASSEALRDNSEAFF. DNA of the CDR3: TGTGCCAGCAGTGAGGCCTTACGGGACAACAGTGAAGCTTTCTTT.

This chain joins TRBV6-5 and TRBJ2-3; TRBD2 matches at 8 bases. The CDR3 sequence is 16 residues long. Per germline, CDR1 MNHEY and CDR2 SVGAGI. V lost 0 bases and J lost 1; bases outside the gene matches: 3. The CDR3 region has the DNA TGTGCCAGCAGTTACTCGAGTAGCGGGGGCACAGATACGCAGTATTTT. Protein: CASSYSSSGGTDTQYF.

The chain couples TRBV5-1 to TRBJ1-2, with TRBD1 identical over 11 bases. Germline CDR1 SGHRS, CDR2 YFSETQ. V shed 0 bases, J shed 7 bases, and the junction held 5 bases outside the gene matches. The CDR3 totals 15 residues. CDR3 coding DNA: TGCGCCAGCAGCTTGGCCGGGACAGGGGGAATTGGCTACACCTTC. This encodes CASSLAGTGGIGYTF. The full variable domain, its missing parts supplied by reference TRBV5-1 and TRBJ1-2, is KAGVTQTPRYLIKTRGQQVTLSCSPISGHRSVSWYQQTPGQGLQFLFEYFSETQRNKGNFPGRFSGRQFSNSRSEMNVSTLELGDSALYLCASSLAGTGGIGYTFGSGTRLTVV.

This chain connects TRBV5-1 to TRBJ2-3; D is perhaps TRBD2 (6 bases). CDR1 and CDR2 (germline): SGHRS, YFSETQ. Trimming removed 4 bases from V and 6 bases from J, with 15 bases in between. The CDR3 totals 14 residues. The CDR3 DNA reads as TGCGCCAGCAGCGCCGGGACTTCCTTCGATACGCAGTATTTT. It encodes CASSAGTSFDTQYF. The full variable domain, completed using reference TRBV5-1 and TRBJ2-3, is KAGVTQTPRYLIKTRGQQVTLSCSPISGHRSVSWYQQTPGQGLQFLFEYFSETQRNKGNFPGRFSGRQFSNSRSEMNVSTLELGDSALYLCASSAGTSFDTQYFGPGTRLTVL.

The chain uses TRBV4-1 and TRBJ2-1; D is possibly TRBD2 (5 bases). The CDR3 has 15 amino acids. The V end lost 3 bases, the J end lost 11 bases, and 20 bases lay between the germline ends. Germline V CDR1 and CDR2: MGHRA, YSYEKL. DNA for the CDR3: TGCGCCAGCAGCCAGACGAGCGTCGGGGTGGGAAAGCAGTTCTTC. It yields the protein CASSQTSVGVGKQFF.

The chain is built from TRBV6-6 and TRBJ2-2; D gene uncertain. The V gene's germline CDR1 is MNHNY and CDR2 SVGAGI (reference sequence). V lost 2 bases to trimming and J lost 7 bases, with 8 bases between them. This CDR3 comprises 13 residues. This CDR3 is CASSYGGSGELFF. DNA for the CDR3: TGTGCCAGCAGTTACGGTGGAAGCGGGGAGCTGTTTTTT.

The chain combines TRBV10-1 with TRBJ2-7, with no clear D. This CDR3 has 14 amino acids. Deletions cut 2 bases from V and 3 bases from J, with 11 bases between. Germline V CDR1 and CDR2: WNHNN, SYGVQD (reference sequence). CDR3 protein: CASSEHWPFYEQYF. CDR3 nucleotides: TGCGCCAGCAGTGAGCATTGGCCATTCTACGAGCAGTACTTC.

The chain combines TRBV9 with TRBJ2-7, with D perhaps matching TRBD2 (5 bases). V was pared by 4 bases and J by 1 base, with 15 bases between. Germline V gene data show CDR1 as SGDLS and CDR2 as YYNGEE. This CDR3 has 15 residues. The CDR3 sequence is CASSPMVSGSYEQYF. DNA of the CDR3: TGTGCCAGCAGCCCGATGGTCTCGGGGTCCTACGAGCAGTACTTC.

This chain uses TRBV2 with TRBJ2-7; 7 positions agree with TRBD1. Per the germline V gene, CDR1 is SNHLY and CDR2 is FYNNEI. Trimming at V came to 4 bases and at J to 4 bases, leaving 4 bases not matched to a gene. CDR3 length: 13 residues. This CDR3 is CASSVGTEYEQYF. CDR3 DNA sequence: TGTGCCAGCAGTGTCGGGACAGAGTACGAGCAGTACTTC.

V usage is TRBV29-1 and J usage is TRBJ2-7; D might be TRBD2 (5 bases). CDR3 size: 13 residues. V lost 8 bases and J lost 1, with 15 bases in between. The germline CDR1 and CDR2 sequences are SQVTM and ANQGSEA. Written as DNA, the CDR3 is TGCAGCCCCCCCGGGGTGGATTCCTACGAGCAGTACTTC. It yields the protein CSPPGVDSYEQYF.

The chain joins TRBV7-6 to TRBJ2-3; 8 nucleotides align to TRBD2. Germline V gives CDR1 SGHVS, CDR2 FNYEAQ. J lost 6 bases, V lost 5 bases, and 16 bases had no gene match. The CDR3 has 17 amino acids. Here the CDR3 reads CASSPARIAGNRDTQYF. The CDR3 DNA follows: TGTGCCAGCAGCCCCGCGAGGATAGCGGGGAACCGGGATACGCAGTATTTT.

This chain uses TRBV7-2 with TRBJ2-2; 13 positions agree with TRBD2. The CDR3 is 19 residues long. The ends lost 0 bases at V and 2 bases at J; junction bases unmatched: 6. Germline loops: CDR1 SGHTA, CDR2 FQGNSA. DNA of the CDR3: TGTGCCAGCAGCTTAGCGACGGGACTAGCGGGACCTAACACCGGGGAGCTGTTTTTT. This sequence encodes CASSLATGLAGPNTGELFF.

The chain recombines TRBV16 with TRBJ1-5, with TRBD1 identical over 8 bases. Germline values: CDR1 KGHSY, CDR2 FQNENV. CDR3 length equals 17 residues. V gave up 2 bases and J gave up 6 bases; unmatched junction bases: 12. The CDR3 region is CASSQIDSDRAGQPQHF. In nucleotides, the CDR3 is TGTGCCAGCAGCCAAATCGATTCGGACAGGGCGGGTCAGCCCCAGCATTTT.

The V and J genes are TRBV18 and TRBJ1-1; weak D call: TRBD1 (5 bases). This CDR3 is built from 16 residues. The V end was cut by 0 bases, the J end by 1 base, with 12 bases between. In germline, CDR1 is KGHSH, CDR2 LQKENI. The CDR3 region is CASSPPRGSGNTEAFF. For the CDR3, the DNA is TGTGCCAGCTCACCACCCCGGGGGTCGGGGAACACTGAAGCTTTCTTT.